This TCR beta chain was observed in a study of Ad26.COV2.S vaccination and SARS-CoV-2 variants. Described treatment: around 19 received Ad26.COV2.S at low or high dose, single or two shots; about 5 received placebo; per-sample allocation not given. Collection of the samples took place on day 63 after the first injection of vaccine or placebo. Profiled with immunoSEQ multiplex PCR; TCRdb holds only in-frame clones, not every one. The repertoire holds roughly 460,000 clones, with about 89% as singletons. Per the germline V gene, CDR1 is SGHTA and CDR2 is FQGNSA. The CDR3 is made up of 15 amino acids. V was cut by 1 base and J by 0 bases, with 4 bases left in between.

The specimen comprised peripheral blood, sampled in a trial of Ad26.COV2.S vaccine versus placebo. V and J are TRBV7-2 and TRBJ2-6; D is unresolved. This sequence was found in a person between 18 and 65 years old who received the Ad26.COV2.S COVID-19 vaccine or a placebo. CDR3 protein: CASSLDGSGANVLTF. The CDR3 DNA reads TGTGCCAGCAGCTTAGACGGCTCTGGGGCCAACGTCCTGACTTTC.